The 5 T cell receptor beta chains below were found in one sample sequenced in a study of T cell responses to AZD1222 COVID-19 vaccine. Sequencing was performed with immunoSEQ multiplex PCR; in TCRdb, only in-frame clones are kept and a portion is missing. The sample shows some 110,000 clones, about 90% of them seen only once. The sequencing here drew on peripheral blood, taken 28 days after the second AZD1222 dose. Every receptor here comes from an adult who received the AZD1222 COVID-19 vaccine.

In DNA, the CDR3 is TGTGCCAGTAGTGAGGGACAGCCGAACACTGAAGCTTTCTTT. It specifies CASSEGQPNTEAFF. J is TRBJ1-1 and V is TRBV19, with 7 bases matching TRBD1. V was clipped by 5 bases and J by 1 base; unmatched bases: 4. Germline CDR1 is LNHDA and CDR2 is SQIVND (reference sequence). This CDR3 is built from 14 residues.

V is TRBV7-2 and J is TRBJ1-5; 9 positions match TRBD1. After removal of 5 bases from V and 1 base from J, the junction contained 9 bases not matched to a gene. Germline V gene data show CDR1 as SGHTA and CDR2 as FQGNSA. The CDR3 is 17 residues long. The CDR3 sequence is CASSPGGTGISNQPQHF. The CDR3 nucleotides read TGTGCCAGCAGCCCAGGCGGGACAGGGATAAGCAATCAGCCCCAGCATTTT.

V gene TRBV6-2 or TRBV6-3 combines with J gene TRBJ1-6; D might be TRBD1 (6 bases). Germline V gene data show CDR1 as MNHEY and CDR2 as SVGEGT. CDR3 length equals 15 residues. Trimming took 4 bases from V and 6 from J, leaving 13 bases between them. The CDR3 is CASSLRGPGNSPLHF. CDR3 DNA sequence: TGTGCCAGCAGTTTGCGGGGGCCGGGTAATTCACCCCTCCACTTT.

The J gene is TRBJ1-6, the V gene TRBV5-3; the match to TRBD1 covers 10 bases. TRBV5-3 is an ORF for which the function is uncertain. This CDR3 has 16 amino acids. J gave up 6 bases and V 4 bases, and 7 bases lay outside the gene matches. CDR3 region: CARSPRTGGGNSPLHF. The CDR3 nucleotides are TGTGCCAGAAGCCCGAGGACAGGGGGAGGTAATTCACCCCTCCACTTT.

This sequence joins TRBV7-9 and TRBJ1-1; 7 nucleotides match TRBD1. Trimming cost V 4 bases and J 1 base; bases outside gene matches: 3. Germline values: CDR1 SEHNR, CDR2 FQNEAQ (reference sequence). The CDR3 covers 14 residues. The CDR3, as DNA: TGTGCCAGCAGCTCCCAGGGGGAGAACACTGAAGCTTTCTTT. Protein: CASSSQGENTEAFF.